This section outlines one TCR beta chain sequence together with its context. The V and J ends lost 0 bases and 2 bases, in that order; junction bases with no gene match: 11. There are 18 residues in the CDR3. Germline CDR1 and CDR2: SGDLS and YYNGEE. These data come from a study of blood T cell repertoires in COVID-19. About the research overall: Samples of COVID-19 (acute and convalescent) were obtained from the United States, Italy and Spain.

Profiled with immunoSEQ multiplex PCR; TCRdb holds only in-frame clones, not every one. The data hold 220,000 or so clones, with 82% observed a single time. Enrolled through a virtual design, the participants were between about 18 and 100 years of age and came from 24 US areas. Participants had their cohort set by participant-reported clinical history. Either two negative PCRs, clearance, or symptom resolution qualified Cohort 3 donors as recovered. The TCR sequence derives from a woman in her sixties or seventies who had recovered from COVID-19. The V gene is TRBV9, the J gene TRBJ1-1; 9 bases are shared with TRBD1. Material for sequencing was PBMCs or T cells enriched from blood (not recorded which). The CDR3, as DNA: TGTGCCAGCAGCGTAGATCCACAGGGGGCTGTAACCAACACTGAAGCTTTCTTT. Protein sequence: CASSVDPQGAVTNTEAFF. Full variable domain (remainder filled in from reference TRBV9 and TRBJ1-1): DSGVTQTPKHLITATGQRVTLRCSPRSGDLSVYWYQQSLDQGLQFLIQYYNGEERAKGNILERFSAQQFPDLHSELNLSSLELGDSALYFCASSVDPQGAVTNTEAFFGQGTRLTVV.